The 27 T cell receptor beta chains below come from one sample, sequenced in a study of T cells in Graves' hyperthyroidism and ophthalmopathy. Amplification of TCR beta CDR3 regions was performed using RNA transcripts as template. The HTBI primer set drove a first-round RT-PCR of the TCR CDR3. TCRdb re-derived calls from the multiplex PCR reads in MiXCR, one entry per CDR3 protein. The table includes some 700,000 distinct CDR3 sequences, 15% to 20% detected once. The sequenced sample consisted of blood. These receptors all come from a man in his forties or fifties with Graves' hyperthyroidism.

This clonotype was counted ten times or more. V is TRBV5-1 and J is TRBJ2-7; TRBD2 matches 11 bases. Germline trimming cut 4 bases from V and 1 base from J; bases unmatched to any gene: 4. The CDR3 spans 15 residues. Germline CDR1 reads SGHRS; CDR2 reads YFSETQ. CDR3 residues: CASSETSGDSYEQYF. CDR3 DNA: TGCGCCAGCAGCGAGACTAGCGGGGATTCCTACGAGCAGTACTTC.

This clonotype appeared many times. The genes are TRBV19 and TRBJ1-2, with TRBD1 as a possible D gene (5 bases). Germline V CDR1 and CDR2: LNHDA, SQIVND (reference sequence). Trimming cost V 6 bases and J 5 bases, with 22 bases left between them. The CDR3 totals 16 residues. The CDR3 sequence: CASSRPSGGSWYGYTF. The CDR3 coding sequence is TGTGCCAGTAGCCGACCCAGCGGGGGATCGTGGTATGGCTACACCTTC. The complete variable domain, with remaining parts taken from reference TRBV19 and TRBJ1-2, reads DGGITQSPKYLFRKEGQNVTLSCEQNLNHDAMYWYRQDPGQGLRLIYYSQIVNDFQKGDIAEGYSVSREKKESFPLTVTSAQKNPTAFYLCASSRPSGGSWYGYTFGSGTRLTVV.

Note on this clonotype: This may stem from a read error, because a much larger clone lies one nucleotide away. CDR3 residues: CAGSTLYQETQCF. In DNA, the CDR3 is TGTGCCGGAAGCACACTATACCAAGAGACCCAGTGCTTC. This rearrangement joins TRBV27 to TRBJ2-5, with D hard to call. Germline V gives CDR1 MNHEY, CDR2 SMNVEV (reference sequence). The CDR3 runs to 13 residues.

This clonotype came up a few times. The rearrangement links TRBV27 to TRBJ2-1; 10 bases line up with TRBD2. Germline CDR1 is MNHEY and CDR2 is SMNVEV (reference sequence). Germline trimming cut 6 bases from V and 6 bases from J; bases unmatched to any gene: 8. The CDR3 is 15 residues long. In nucleotides, the CDR3 is TGTGCCAGCAGGGATCTAGCGGGAGTTTTCAATGAGCAGTTCTTC. This sequence encodes CASRDLAGVFNEQFF.

Ten or more counts support this clonotype. The chain is built from TRBV12-3 or TRBV12-4 and TRBJ2-2, with D perhaps TRBD1 (5 bases). The V gene lost 6 bases and the J gene lost 4 bases, with 9 bases spanning the gap. The CDR3 runs 13 residues. The CDR3, as DNA: TGTGCCAGCAGCCCGACAGTCACCGGGGAGCTGTTTTTT. Its protein product is CASSPTVTGELFF.

There are a few counts of this clonotype. J is TRBJ2-3 and V is TRBV3-1; TRBD2 aligns across 7 bases. After removal of 4 bases from V and 1 base from J, the junction contained 5 bases not matched to a gene. The CDR3 is 15 amino acids. CDR1 and CDR2 (germline): LGHDT, YNNKEL (reference sequence). The CDR3 loop reads CASSPVTSGTDTQYF. The CDR3 coding sequence is TGTGCCAGCAGCCCCGTCACTAGCGGCACAGATACGCAGTATTTT.

This chain joins TRBV5-1 and TRBJ2-2; 9 bases map to TRBD2. Germline CDR1 and CDR2: SGHRS and YFSETQ. Losses at the gene ends were 0 bases for V and 2 bases for J; bases not matched to a gene: 5. This CDR3 is built from 17 residues. The CDR3 bases are TGCGCCAGCAGCTTGGATCCGGGACTAGCTAACACCGGGGAGCTGTTTTTT. Its protein is CASSLDPGLANTGELFF.

This clonotype was seen many times. The chain carries TRBV19 and TRBJ1-2; the D is unclear. Germline assignment: CDR1 LNHDA and CDR2 SQIVND (reference sequence). The CDR3 consists of 12 residues. V lost 3 bases, J lost 6 bases, and 8 bases lay in between. CDR3 coding DNA: TGTGCCAGTAGTATGGAAGGGAATGGCTACACCTTC. Amino acids: CASSMEGNGYTF.

In its sample, this clonotype was seen many times. The rearrangement links TRBV19 to TRBJ2-7, with D possibly TRBD1 on 6 matching bases. Per the germline V gene, CDR1 is LNHDA and CDR2 is SQIVND (reference sequence). This CDR3 has 15 amino acids. Trimming took off 1 base at V and 4 bases at J, with 14 bases between the two ends. The CDR3 is CASSIVTGTPYEQYF. In DNA form, the CDR3 reads TGTGCCAGTAGTATAGTAACCGGGACACCGTACGAGCAGTACTTC.

This clonotype was seen ten or more times. The chain has TRBV15 and TRBJ1-6; no definite D call. The germline gives CDR1 LNHNV, CDR2 YYDKDF (reference sequence). Trimming took 0 bases from V and 7 from J, leaving 10 bases between them. This CDR3 region has 15 residues. The CDR3: CATSRELTGNSPLHF. The CDR3 coding sequence is TGTGCCACCAGCAGAGAACTCACGGGAAATTCACCCCTCCACTTT.

This chain connects TRBV29-1 to TRBJ1-1; weak D call: TRBD1 (5 bases). This CDR3 is 13 amino acids long. The germline V gene has CDR1 SQVTM and CDR2 ANQGSEA. The V and J ends lost 4 bases and 0 bases respectively, with 9 bases between them. CDR3 region: CSVGDGLNTEAFF. The CDR3 DNA sequence: TGCAGCGTTGGGGACGGTTTGAACACTGAAGCTTTCTTT.

This clonotype has at least ten counts. J is TRBJ1-1 and V is TRBV28; D unclear. Germline CDR1 is MDHEN and CDR2 is SYDVKM. The CDR3 sequence is 13 residues long. V lost 5 bases to trimming and J lost 1 base, with 8 bases between them. The CDR3 is CASSPPQNTEAFF. The CDR3 DNA reads as TGTGCCAGCAGTCCGCCCCAGAACACTGAAGCTTTCTTT.

Comment on this clonotype: Since a much larger clone is just one base distant, this may be a read error. The V gene is TRBV6-1, the J gene TRBJ2-3; TRBD1 is a possible D gene (6 bases). Germline V gives CDR1 MNHNS, CDR2 SASEGT. This CDR3 is built from 16 residues. The CDR3 DNA is TGTGCCAGCAGTGAAAGTCGGCAGGGGTTAGCAGATATGCAGTATTTT. It codes for CASSESRQGLADMQYF.

This clonotype was counted many times. This chain links TRBV11-2 with TRBJ2-1, with 9 bases aligning to TRBD1. This CDR3 has 13 amino acids. Germline V gives CDR1 SGHAT, CDR2 FQNNGV. V trimming: 5 bases; J trimming: 9 bases; junction bases outside the gene matches: 5. CDR3 sequence: CASSENRGREQFF. In DNA form, the CDR3 reads TGTGCCAGCAGCGAAAACAGGGGGCGTGAGCAGTTCTTC.

In its sample, this clonotype was seen a few times. The chain links TRBV5-6 to TRBJ2-1, with D unresolved. Germline V gene lookup returns CDR1 SGHDT and CDR2 YYEEEE. The V gene lost 4 bases and the J gene lost 3 bases, with 5 bases spanning the gap. The CDR3 sequence is 12 residues long. CDR3 residues: CASSRFYNEQFF. The CDR3 DNA reads TGTGCCAGCAGCCGATTCTACAATGAGCAGTTCTTC.

This clonotype was picked up many times. This chain joins TRBV29-1 and TRBJ2-1; TRBD2 is a possible D gene (6 bases). This CDR3 contains 14 residues. V was shortened by 1 base and J by 6 bases, with 13 bases between the two germline ends. The germline V gene encodes CDR1 SQVTM and CDR2 ANQGSEA. CDR3 sequence (DNA): TGCAGCGTTGAAGCCCCCCAGGGAGGCAATGAGCAGTTCTTC. This encodes CSVEAPQGGNEQFF.

This clonotype occurred many times. The chain uses TRBV3-1 and TRBJ2-1, with 8 bases matching TRBD1. Germline-derived CDR1 and CDR2 are LGHDT and YNNKEL (reference sequence). CDR3 length: 15 amino acids. With 0 bases clipped from V and 9 bases from J, the junction kept 7 bases outside the gene matches. Here the CDR3 DNA reads TGTGCCAGCAGCCAAGAAGGGCCAGGGGGCAGTGAGCAGTTCTTC. Translating gives CASSQEGPGGSEQFF.

This clonotype turned up a few times. The chain combines TRBV14 with TRBJ2-1, with D tentatively TRBD2 (6 bases). V was pared by 4 bases and J by 4 bases, with 14 bases between. The V gene's germline CDR1 is SGHDN and CDR2 FVKESK. This CDR3 spans 15 amino acids. The CDR3 loop is CASSRTPGGYNEQFF. In DNA form, the CDR3 reads TGTGCCAGCAGCCGGACCCCCGGAGGGTACAATGAGCAGTTCTTC.

The V call is TRBV9, the J call TRBJ2-1; 11 nucleotides match TRBD2. The CDR3 contains 16 residues. Germline lookup yields CDR1 SGDLS and CDR2 YYNGEE. J lost 5 bases, V lost 3 bases, and 7 bases had no gene match. The CDR3 DNA is TGTGCCAGCAGCGGGGGGACTAGCGGAATAAACAATGAGCAGTTCTTC. Translation: CASSGGTSGINNEQFF. The variable domain in full, with the rest retrieved from reference TRBV9 and TRBJ2-1, is DSGVTQTPKHLITATGQRVTLRCSPRSGDLSVYWYQQSLDQGLQFLIQYYNGEERAKGNILERFSAQQFPDLHSELNLSSLELGDSALYFCASSGGTSGINNEQFFGPGTRLTVL.

This clonotype showed up many times. The chain uses TRBV12-3 or TRBV12-4 and TRBJ1-6; 8 bases fit TRBD1. Losses at the gene ends were 3 bases for V and 9 bases for J; bases not matched to a gene: 19. The CDR3 runs 19 residues. The CDR3 loop reads CASSFVSTGDRTDASPLHF. As DNA, the CDR3 is TGTGCCAGCAGTTTTGTGTCGACAGGGGATCGCACGGACGCTTCACCCCTCCACTTT.

This clonotype came up many times. The rearrangement joins TRBV10-3 to TRBJ2-1, with no clear D. Germline V gene lookup returns CDR1 ENHRY and CDR2 SYGVKD. The V end was cut by 0 bases, the J end by 0 bases, with 6 bases between. This CDR3 is 15 amino acids long. The CDR3 DNA sequence: TGTGCCATCAGTGAGTCGCTCGACTCCTACAATGAGCAGTTCTTC. The encoded protein is CAISESLDSYNEQFF.

Comment on this clonotype: A junction boundary mismatches the germline segment, possibly from a read error. The chain carries TRBV6-2 or TRBV6-3 and TRBJ2-5; 14 bases map to TRBD2. Germline CDR1 MNHEY, CDR2 SVGEGT. The CDR3 runs to 16 residues. CDR3 nucleotides: TGTGCCTGCAGCCCGCGACTAGCGGGAGGGCAAGAGACCCAGTACTTC. Residues: CACSPRLAGGQETQYF.

The chain combines TRBV12-5 with TRBJ2-7; 9 nucleotides agree with TRBD1. The CDR3 loop spans 17 amino acids. The J segment lost 4 bases and the V segment lost 6 bases, leaving 16 bases of the junction unmatched. In germline, CDR1 is LGHNT, CDR2 FRNRAP. The CDR3 here is CASGPRIAGTGRYEQYF. The CDR3 DNA reads as TGTGCTAGTGGCCCACGGATCGCCGGGACAGGGAGGTACGAGCAGTACTTC. The complete variable domain, with remaining parts taken from reference TRBV12-5 and TRBJ2-7, reads DARVTQTPRHKVTEMGQEVTMRCQPILGHNTVFWYRQTMMQGLELLAYFRNRAPLDDSGMPKDRFSAEMPDATLATLKIQPSEPRDSAVYFCASGPRIAGTGRYEQYFGPGTRLTVT.

This clonotype was observed many times. The chain links TRBV5-5 to TRBJ1-1; D possibly corresponds to TRBD1 (5 bases). CDR1 and CDR2 from the germline V gene are SGHKS and YYEKEE (reference sequence). Trimming took off 0 bases at V and 4 bases at J, with 13 bases between the two ends. CDR3 length equals 15 residues. CDR3 nucleotide sequence: TGTGCCAGCAGCTTGGGTGGGGCCACGGGCACTGAAGCTTTCTTT. Encoded protein: CASSLGGATGTEAFF.

This clonotype has at least ten counts. The chain links TRBV20-1 to TRBJ2-1, with D perhaps TRBD1 or TRBD2 (5 bases each). Germline V gene sequence: CDR1 DFQATT, CDR2 SNEGSKA (reference sequence). The CDR3 sequence is 13 residues long. The V end lost 5 bases, the J end lost 2 bases, and 10 bases lay between the germline ends. The CDR3 DNA follows: TGCAGTGCTCCGGGACGTACCTACAATGAGCAGTTCTTC. Residues: CSAPGRTYNEQFF.

This clonotype was seen a few times. The chain combines TRBV18 with TRBJ1-1; TRBD1 aligns across 8 bases. The CDR3 runs to 16 residues. Germline values: CDR1 KGHSH, CDR2 LQKENI. V lost 5 bases, J lost 1 base, and 9 bases stayed unmatched. CDR3 loop: CASSSLPTGANTEAFF. In DNA form, the CDR3 reads TGTGCCAGCTCATCTTTACCGACAGGGGCGAACACTGAAGCTTTCTTT.

J is TRBJ2-1 and V is TRBV25-1, with 12 nucleotides matching TRBD2. The CDR3 has 14 amino acids. In germline, CDR1 is MGHDK, CDR2 SYGVNS. Trimming took 10 bases from V and 5 from J; bases not matched to a gene: 6. The CDR3 spells CATEWTSGNNEQFF. For the CDR3, the DNA is TGTGCCACCGAGTGGACTAGCGGGAACAATGAGCAGTTCTTC.